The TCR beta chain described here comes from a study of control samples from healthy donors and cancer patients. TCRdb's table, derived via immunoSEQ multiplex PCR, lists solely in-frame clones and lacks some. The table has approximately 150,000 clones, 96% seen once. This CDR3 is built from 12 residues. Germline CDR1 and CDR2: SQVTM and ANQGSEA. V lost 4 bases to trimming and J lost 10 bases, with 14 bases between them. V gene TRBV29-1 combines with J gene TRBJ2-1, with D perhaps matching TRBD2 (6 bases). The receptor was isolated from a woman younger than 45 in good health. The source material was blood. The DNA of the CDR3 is TGCAGCGTTGGGGGACTGTCTGGCGAGCAGTTCTTC. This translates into CSVGGLSGEQFF.